These 26 T cell receptor beta chains were sequenced from one sample in a study of a mutant IDH1 vaccine in newly diagnosed glioma. TCRdb's copy holds only in-frame clones and misses some; the assay was immunoSEQ multiplex PCR. This sample has tens of thousands of clones, with 70% to 80% found just once. Stated time point: week 11, during vaccination. With topical imiquimod, each dose of the vaccine consisted of 300 ug of mutant IDH1 20-mer peptide. These receptors have no identified antigens. The sequenced sample was PBMCs, obtained from a glioma patient whose treatment included an IDH1 peptide vaccine. Receptor source: a middle-aged man with glioma.

The genes are TRBV6-5 and TRBJ1-6, with 7 bases aligning to TRBD1. Germline V gene sequence: CDR1 MNHEY, CDR2 SVGAGI. V lost 7 bases, J lost 7 bases, and 4 bases stayed unmatched. The CDR3 has 13 residues. The DNA of the CDR3 is TGTGCCAGCACCGGGACAGAGAATTCACCCCTCCACTTT. This encodes CASTGTENSPLHF.

This sequence joins TRBV19 and TRBJ2-7, with 10 nucleotides matching TRBD2. The germline V gene encodes CDR1 LNHDA and CDR2 SQIVND (reference sequence). This CDR3 spans 13 amino acids. Unmatched junction bases numbered 2, after V lost 6 bases and J lost 3 bases. CDR3 DNA: TGTGCCAGTAGACGGACTAGCGGCTACGAGCAGTACTTC. This encodes CASRRTSGYEQYF.

This clone was recorded only once. The chain combines TRBV9 with TRBJ2-6; 7 bases fit TRBD1. Germline V gene sequence: CDR1 SGDLS, CDR2 YYNGEE. The CDR3 has 17 residues. V shed 0 bases, J shed 3 bases, and the junction held 6 bases outside the gene matches. CDR3 nucleotides: TGTGCCAGCAGCGTAGCGGGACAGCTTGGTGGGGCCAACGTCCTGACTTTC. Its translation: CASSVAGQLGGANVLTF.

J is TRBJ2-7 and V is TRBV5-1; TRBD2 matches at 12 bases. This CDR3 contains 16 residues. Germline CDR1 SGHRS, CDR2 YFSETQ. The V segment lost 0 bases and the J segment 2 bases; nucleotides outside the gene matches: 3. The CDR3 nucleotides are TGCGCCAGCAGCTTGGCGCTAGCGGGAGGGGCCTACGAGCAGTACTTC. Its translation is CASSLALAGGAYEQYF.

The J gene is TRBJ1-1, the V gene TRBV18; no firm D call. The CDR3 runs to 14 residues. The V and J ends lost 6 bases and 1 base respectively, with 12 bases between them. Germline V CDR1 and CDR2: KGHSH, LQKENI. The CDR3 protein is CASSLSPANTEAFF. CDR3 coding DNA: TGTGCCAGCTCTCTGTCACCGGCGAACACTGAAGCTTTCTTT. Full variable domain (remainder filled in from reference TRBV18 and TRBJ1-1): NAGVMQNPRHLVRRRGQEARLRCSPMKGHSHVYWYRQLPEEGLKFMVYLQKENIIDESGMPKERFSAEFPKEGPSILRIQQVVRGDSAAYFCASSLSPANTEAFFGQGTRLTVV.

J is TRBJ2-2 and V is TRBV2; 7 bases line up with TRBD1. CDR3 length: 13 residues. V lost 4 bases to trimming and J lost 5 bases; unmatched junction nucleotides: 1. Germline V gene lookup returns CDR1 SNHLY and CDR2 FYNNEI. The CDR3 is CASSGQGTGELFF. In DNA form, the CDR3 reads TGTGCCAGCAGTGGACAGGGAACCGGGGAGCTGTTTTTT. Full variable domain (remainder filled in from reference TRBV2 and TRBJ2-2): EPEVTQTPSHQVTQMGQEVILRCVPISNHLYFYWYRQILGQKVEFLVSFYNNEISEKSEIFDDQFSVERPDGSNFTLKIRSTKLEDSAMYFCASSGQGTGELFFGEGSRLTVL.

This chain connects TRBV11-3 to TRBJ2-5; D is ambiguous. The J call is uncertain, as TRBJ2-7 better fits the DNA end. Germline CDR1 SGHNT, CDR2 YENEEA. CDR3 size: 14 residues. CDR3 sequence reads: CASSLLDRAVEQYF. CDR3 nucleotides: TGTGCCAGCAGCTTACTGGACCGAGCTGTCGAGCAGTACTTC.

By its share, this clone is large. The rearrangement joins TRBV9 to TRBJ2-7; D not resolved. The CDR3 totals 14 residues. In germline, CDR1 is SGDLS, CDR2 YYNGEE. V lost 0 bases to trimming and J lost 3 bases, with 10 bases between them. The CDR3 region is CASSVAGDNYEQYF. For the CDR3, the DNA is TGTGCCAGCAGCGTAGCTGGGGATAACTACGAGCAGTACTTC.

The J gene is TRBJ1-1, the V gene TRBV13; D is unclear. The CDR3 runs to 13 residues. Per germline, CDR1 PRHDT and CDR2 FYEKMQ (reference sequence). The V end was cut by 3 bases, the J end by 1 base, with 6 bases between. The CDR3 here is CASSFARNTEAFF. In DNA, the CDR3 is TGTGCCAGCAGCTTTGCCAGGAACACTGAAGCTTTCTTT.

This chain connects TRBV11-2 to TRBJ2-7; TRBD2 aligns across 9 bases. The ends lost 3 bases at V and 0 bases at J; junction bases unmatched: 6. Germline values: CDR1 SGHAT, CDR2 FQNNGV. The CDR3 is made up of 16 amino acids. The CDR3 bases are TGTGCCAGCAGCTTGGGGGCTAGCGGGAACTCCTACGAGCAGTACGTC. As protein: CASSLGASGNSYEQYV.

The chain joins TRBV29-1 to TRBJ2-3, with a weak D call TRBD2 (5 bases). The germline CDR1 and CDR2 sequences are SQVTM and ANQGSEA. Trimming took off 4 bases at V and 6 bases at J, with 17 bases between the two ends. The CDR3 has 14 residues. The CDR3 loop reads CSVGFGVGRDTQYF. CDR3 coding DNA: TGCAGCGTTGGCTTCGGGGTGGGTAGGGATACGCAGTATTTT.

Remarks on this clone: The sample has other DNA sequences that encode this CDR3 too. V usage is TRBV18 and J usage is TRBJ1-5; D possibly corresponds to TRBD1 (5 bases). CDR3 size: 13 residues. The V gene's germline CDR1 is KGHSH and CDR2 LQKENI. V dropped 2 bases and J dropped 7 bases, with 9 bases sitting between them. The CDR3 coding sequence is TGTGCCAGCTCACCAGGGGGGAACCAGCCCCAGCATTTT. This encodes CASSPGGNQPQHF.

This CDR3 reads CASSLWTFPSPYGYTF. The CDR3 DNA sequence: TGTGCCAGCAGTTTATGGACCTTCCCATCCCCCTATGGCTACACCTTC. This rearrangement joins TRBV28 to TRBJ1-2; no definite D call. Per the germline V gene, CDR1 is MDHEN and CDR2 is SYDVKM. V was pared by 0 bases and J by 4 bases, with 15 bases between. The CDR3 loop spans 16 amino acids.

This clone is termed medium-sized. This chain uses TRBV7-9 with TRBJ1-3; weak D call: TRBD1 (6 bases). The germline V gene has CDR1 SEHNR and CDR2 FQNEAQ (reference sequence). With 5 bases removed from V and 1 base from J, the gap between germline ends came to 12 bases. The CDR3 is made up of 15 amino acids. The CDR3 spells CASSPSTGSGNTIYF. CDR3 bases: TGTGCCAGCAGCCCAAGCACAGGGTCTGGAAACACCATATATTTT.

This rearrangement joins TRBV2 to TRBJ1-3; no clear D. Germline V lookup: CDR1 SNHLY, CDR2 FYNNEI. This CDR3 has 16 amino acids. The V and J ends lost 10 bases and 4 bases respectively, with 23 bases between them. The CDR3 bases are TGTGCCACCGAAAAATGGAGTCCTGAGGGAGGAAACACCATATATTTT. Its translation is CATEKWSPEGGNTIYF.

This chain uses TRBV9 with TRBJ2-5; D unclear. V was cut by 3 bases and J by 4 bases, with 10 bases left in between. This CDR3 spans 13 amino acids. CDR1 SGDLS and CDR2 YYNGEE come from the germline V gene. In DNA form, the CDR3 reads TGTGCCAGCAGCGAAGGGCCTGGAGAGACCCAGTACTTC. Translating gives CASSEGPGETQYF.

The chain is built from TRBV18 and TRBJ1-4, with unresolved D. The CDR3 contains 17 residues. Germline assignment: CDR1 KGHSH and CDR2 LQKENI. Trimming shortened V by 2 bases and J by 4 bases, and 17 bases separated the two germline ends. CDR3 in DNA: TGTGCCAGCTCACCAGGGGAATCCTACCTAATTAATGAAAAACTGTTTTTT. It is translated as CASSPGESYLINEKLFF.

The J gene is TRBJ1-6, the V gene TRBV6-1; D not resolved. V lost 2 bases and J lost 5, with 4 bases in between. Per germline, CDR1 MNHNS and CDR2 SASEGT. CDR3 length: 13 amino acids. The CDR3 DNA reads as TGTGCCAGCAGTGAACGGGATAATTCACCCCTCCACTTT. It specifies CASSERDNSPLHF.

The chain uses TRBV19 and TRBJ1-5; D ambiguous. With 0 bases removed from V and 0 bases from J, the gap between germline ends came to 9 bases. CDR3 length equals 16 residues. The germline V gene has CDR1 LNHDA and CDR2 SQIVND (reference sequence). The CDR3 here is CASSIDYGSSNQPQHF. CDR3 sequence (DNA): TGTGCCAGTAGTATAGATTACGGGAGTAGCAATCAGCCCCAGCATTTT.

The chain couples TRBV7-2 to TRBJ1-5; D ambiguous. This CDR3 region has 15 residues. CDR1 and CDR2 from the germline V gene are SGHTA and FQGNSA. The V end lost 1 base, the J end lost 0 bases, and 7 bases lay between the germline ends. CDR3 residues: CASSLGHYSNQPQHF. For the CDR3, the DNA is TGTGCCAGCAGCTTAGGACACTATAGCAATCAGCCCCAGCATTTT. The entire variable domain, with the rest obtained from reference TRBV7-2 and TRBJ1-5, is as follows: GAGVSQSPSNKVTEKGKDVELRCDPISGHTALYWYRQSLGQGLEFLIYFQGNSAPDKSGLPSDRFSAERTGGSVSTLTIQRTQQEDSAVYLCASSLGHYSNQPQHFGDGTRLSIL.

The chain combines TRBV5-1 with TRBJ2-1; possible D gene TRBD1, 6 bases. V was trimmed by 3 bases and J by 2 bases, leaving 9 bases between them. The CDR3 has 14 residues. From germline, CDR1 is SGHRS and CDR2 YFSETQ. CDR3 sequence: CASSYAGAYNEQFF. CDR3 bases: TGCGCCAGCAGCTACGCAGGGGCCTACAATGAGCAGTTCTTC.

The chain has TRBV28 and TRBJ1-4; D call uncertain. The CDR3 runs to 15 residues. The ends were cut back, 7 bases at V and 7 bases at J, with 19 bases in the middle. Germline V gene sequence: CDR1 MDHEN, CDR2 SYDVKM. For the CDR3, the DNA is TGTGCCAGCACCGTTTTAAAAGGGAGGGTTGAAAAACTGTTTTTT. As protein: CASTVLKGRVEKLFF.

This chain joins TRBV27 and TRBJ1-1, with D unclear. Trimming shortened V by 3 bases and J by 2 bases, and 10 bases separated the two germline ends. Germline V gene lookup returns CDR1 MNHEY and CDR2 SMNVEV (reference sequence). This CDR3 is built from 14 residues. In nucleotides, the CDR3 is TGTGCCAGCAGTTTCGTCGGCACCAACACTGAAGCTTTCTTT. It yields the protein CASSFVGTNTEAFF.

The chain employs TRBV27 and TRBJ2-1; either TRBD1 or TRBD2 may fit D (5 bases each). Germline V CDR1 and CDR2: MNHEY, SMNVEV (reference sequence). This CDR3 contains 16 residues. Deletions cut 4 bases from V and 0 bases from J, with 13 bases between. CDR3 nucleotides: TGTGCCAGCAGTTCCGGGGCGTCGGGCTCCTACAATGAGCAGTTCTTC. It codes for CASSSGASGSYNEQFF.

By share of the sample, this clone is medium-sized. The V call is TRBV27, the J call TRBJ1-1; D remains ambiguous. The CDR3 spans 15 residues. V lost 0 bases to trimming and J lost 0 bases, with 8 bases between them. The germline V gene encodes CDR1 MNHEY and CDR2 SMNVEV (reference sequence). The CDR3: CASSLSGSMNTEAFF. The CDR3 nucleotides read TGTGCCAGCAGTTTATCCGGGTCGATGAACACTGAAGCTTTCTTT.

This clone appeared a single time. The chain links TRBV5-1 to TRBJ2-1, with D possibly TRBD2 on 5 matching bases. The CDR3 runs to 14 residues. Germline V gives CDR1 SGHRS, CDR2 YFSETQ. The V and J ends lost 6 bases and 0 bases respectively, with 10 bases between them. Here the CDR3 DNA reads TGCGCCAGCATGGTGGGGAGCTCCTACAATGAGCAGTTCTTC. Amino acid sequence: CASMVGSSYNEQFF.